The 18 T cell receptor beta chains given below trace back to one sample, sequenced in a study of T-cell memory formation after mild COVID-19. Using its own MiXCR run on the 5' RACE reads, TCRdb lists one record per CDR3 protein. This table has hundreds of thousands of distinct CDR3 sequences, 25% to 30% appearing once. The sample consisted of PBMCs or a T cell subset sorted from them (not recorded which). Source of these receptors: an adult woman who had mild COVID-19 (a few samples of this study predate the infection). Cell type and time point are not known.

This clonotype has a count of ten or more. The V gene is TRBV12-3 or TRBV12-4, the J gene TRBJ1-5, with D uncertain. Trimming left V 3 bases short and J 4 bases short, with 7 bases between. This CDR3 has 13 residues. The CDR3 reads CASSFRLNQPQHF. The CDR3 nucleotides read TGTGCCAGCAGTTTCAGGTTAAATCAGCCCCAGCATTTT.

This clonotype showed up just a few times. The V gene is TRBV9, the J gene TRBJ2-7; TRBD2 is a possible D gene (5 bases). The CDR3 covers 15 residues. Per the germline V gene, CDR1 is SGDLS and CDR2 is YYNGEE. V was trimmed by 3 bases and J by 6 bases, leaving 19 bases between them. The CDR3 reads CASSDRERELREQYF. As DNA, the CDR3 is TGTGCCAGCAGCGACCGAGAGAGGGAACTCCGCGAGCAGTACTTC.

The chain combines TRBV2 with TRBJ2-2; D is perhaps TRBD2 (6 bases). The CDR3 sequence is 12 residues long. V dropped 7 bases and J dropped 6 bases, with 9 bases sitting between them. Germline values: CDR1 SNHLY, CDR2 FYNNEI. CDR3 loop: CASTAGPGELFF. For the CDR3, the DNA is TGTGCCAGCACGGCGGGACCCGGGGAGCTGTTTTTT.

This sequence joins TRBV2 and TRBJ2-3; 7 nucleotides match TRBD1. The CDR3 sequence is 16 residues long. CDR1 and CDR2 from the germline V gene are SNHLY and FYNNEI. Trimming cost V 4 bases and J 2 bases; bases outside gene matches: 9. The CDR3 coding sequence is TGTGCCAGCAGTGCGCGCACAGGGGTATCCACAGATACGCAGTATTTT. Residues: CASSARTGVSTDTQYF.

J is TRBJ2-1 and V is TRBV7-2; the D gene could be TRBD1 or TRBD2 (6 bases each). The CDR3 contains 14 residues. V gave up 0 bases and J gave up 8 bases, with 11 bases separating them. Germline values: CDR1 SGHTA, CDR2 FQGNSA. The CDR3 region is CASSLASGAYEQFF. The CDR3 region has the DNA TGTGCCAGCAGCTTAGCGTCGGGGGCATATGAGCAGTTCTTC. Full variable domain (outside the CDR3, taken from reference TRBV7-2 and TRBJ2-1): GAGVSQSPSNKVTEKGKDVELRCDPISGHTALYWYRQSLGQGLEFLIYFQGNSAPDKSGLPSDRFSAERTGGSVSTLTIQRTQQEDSAVYLCASSLASGAYEQFFGPGTRLTVL.

In this sample, this clonotype turned up a few times. A much larger clone differs from this one at a single base, so this may be a read error. The rearrangement links TRBV5-1 to TRBJ2-7; D is ambiguous. The V end was cut by 0 bases, the J end by 0 bases, with 4 bases between. CDR1 and CDR2 (germline): SGHRS, YFSETQ. The CDR3 consists of 13 residues. CDR3: CASSLENSYEQYF. CDR3 coding DNA: TGCGCCAGCAGCTTGGAGAACTCCTACGAGCAGTACTTC.

The gene calls are TRBV29-1 and TRBJ2-1; 15 bases fit TRBD2. V was clipped by 7 bases and J by 0 bases; unmatched bases: 13. Germline CDR1 SQVTM, CDR2 ANQGSEA. The length of the CDR3 is 19 residues. CDR3 DNA sequence: TGCAGCGCGCGTTCTAGGACTAGCGGGAGGGGAATCTCCTACAATGAGCAGTTCTTC. As protein: CSARSRTSGRGISYNEQFF.

This clonotype has more than one count but fewer than ten. The genes are TRBV12-3 or TRBV12-4 and TRBJ2-7, with TRBD2 matching 9 bases. This CDR3 comprises 16 residues. After removal of 5 bases from V and 4 bases from J, the junction contained 12 bases not matched to a gene. The CDR3 coding sequence is TGTGCCAGCAGTCTTGGACGCGCGGGGGGGCATTACGAGCAGTACTTC. It specifies CASSLGRAGGHYEQYF.

This clonotype was picked up a small number of times. This rearrangement joins TRBV12-3 or TRBV12-4 to TRBJ1-3; TRBD1 matches 7 bases. With V trimmed by 9 bases and J by 0 bases, 8 bases remained unmatched. The CDR3 runs to 15 residues. In DNA form, the CDR3 reads TGTGCCAGTTACCCGGGACAGATCTCTGGAAACACCATATATTTT. It translates to CASYPGQISGNTIYF.

The chain carries TRBV11-2 and TRBJ1-2; possibly TRBD1 for D (6 bases). The V end was cut by 1 base, the J end by 7 bases, with 10 bases between. The germline V gene encodes CDR1 SGHAT and CDR2 FQNNGV. This CDR3 contains 13 residues. As DNA, the CDR3 is TGTGCCAGCAGCTTAGGGGCAGGGGTTGGCTACACCTTC. Its protein product is CASSLGAGVGYTF. Full variable domain (outside the CDR3, taken from reference TRBV11-2 and TRBJ1-2): EAGVAQSPRYKIIEKRQSVAFWCNPISGHATLYWYQQILGQGPKLLIQFQNNGVVDDSQLPKDRFSAERLKGVDSTLKIQPAKLEDSAVYLCASSLGAGVGYTFGSGTRLTVV.

The chain links TRBV5-1 to TRBJ1-1; D gene ambiguous. This CDR3 is 15 amino acids long. V was trimmed by 0 bases and J by 3 bases, leaving 12 bases between them. The germline CDR1 and CDR2 sequences are SGHRS and YFSETQ. CDR3 sequence: CASSLGPSEDTEAFF. CDR3 DNA sequence: TGCGCCAGCAGCTTGGGGCCATCGGAGGACACTGAAGCTTTCTTT. Full variable domain (outside the CDR3, taken from reference TRBV5-1 and TRBJ1-1): KAGVTQTPRYLIKTRGQQVTLSCSPISGHRSVSWYQQTPGQGLQFLFEYFSETQRNKGNFPGRFSGRQFSNSRSEMNVSTLELGDSALYLCASSLGPSEDTEAFFGQGTRLTVV.

The V gene is TRBV12-3 or TRBV12-4, the J gene TRBJ2-3; no definite D call. The CDR3 spans 15 residues. The germline V and J ends were trimmed by 4 bases and 3 bases, with 14 bases remaining between them. As DNA, the CDR3 is TGTGCCAGCAGTTCCGAGGCCCTCGTAACAGATACGCAGTATTTT. Translation: CASSSEALVTDTQYF.

The CDR3 coding sequence is TGTGCCAGCAGCCTGGGACTAGCGGGGGCGTTCCAAAGGGAGCAGTACTTC. Amino acids: CASSLGLAGAFQREQYF. The V call is TRBV7-8, the J call TRBJ2-7, with TRBD2 matching over 14 bases. Germline loops: CDR1 SGHVS, CDR2 FQNEAQ. The CDR3 consists of 17 residues. The J segment lost 7 bases and the V segment lost 5 bases, leaving 13 bases of the junction unmatched.

This clonotype turned up a few times. The chain is built from TRBV10-3 and TRBJ2-1; 9 nucleotides match TRBD2. Germline-derived CDR1 and CDR2 are ENHRY and SYGVKD. The CDR3 sequence is 16 residues long. Losses at the gene ends were 0 bases for V and 8 bases for J; bases not matched to a gene: 8. The CDR3 region is CAISESGSGGHDEQFF. The CDR3 region has the DNA TGTGCCATCAGTGAGTCGGGGAGCGGGGGGCACGATGAGCAGTTCTTC.

This rearrangement joins TRBV4-3 to TRBJ2-1; D is tentatively TRBD1 or TRBD2 (5 bases each). The ends were cut back, 0 bases at V and 3 bases at J, with 15 bases in the middle. Germline assignment: CDR1 LGHNA and CDR2 YSLEER. This CDR3 is 17 amino acids long. CDR3 residues: CASSQDQAGTDYNEQFF. The CDR3, as DNA: TGCGCCAGCAGCCAAGATCAGGCAGGGACCGACTACAATGAGCAGTTCTTC.

This clonotype has only a few counts. The chain carries TRBV7-9 and TRBJ2-7; TRBD1 matches 7 bases. The V gene end was trimmed by 5 bases and the J gene end by 1 base; junction bases not matched to a gene: 5. Germline V gene sequence: CDR1 SEHNR, CDR2 FQNEAQ (reference sequence). This CDR3 spans 14 amino acids. In nucleotides, the CDR3 is TGTGCCAGCAGCATCCGGGACAGATCCTACGAGCAGTACTTC. Translated, it gives CASSIRDRSYEQYF.

This chain uses TRBV6-5 with TRBJ1-1; no firm D call. The ends were cut back, 6 bases at V and 1 base at J, with 6 bases in the middle. Looked up from germline, CDR1 is MNHEY and CDR2 is SVGAGI. CDR3 length equals 12 residues. The CDR3 DNA sequence: TGTGCCAGCAGACAGAGGAACACTGAAGCTTTCTTT. Translation: CASRQRNTEAFF.

The rearrangement links TRBV7-9 to TRBJ2-4; no reliable D call. Germline-derived CDR1 and CDR2 are SEHNR and FQNEAQ (reference sequence). Trimming took 7 bases from V and 0 from J, leaving 7 bases between them. This CDR3 is 13 amino acids long. This CDR3 is CASKDGAKNIQYF. In DNA, the CDR3 is TGTGCCAGCAAGGACGGAGCCAAAAACATTCAGTACTTC.